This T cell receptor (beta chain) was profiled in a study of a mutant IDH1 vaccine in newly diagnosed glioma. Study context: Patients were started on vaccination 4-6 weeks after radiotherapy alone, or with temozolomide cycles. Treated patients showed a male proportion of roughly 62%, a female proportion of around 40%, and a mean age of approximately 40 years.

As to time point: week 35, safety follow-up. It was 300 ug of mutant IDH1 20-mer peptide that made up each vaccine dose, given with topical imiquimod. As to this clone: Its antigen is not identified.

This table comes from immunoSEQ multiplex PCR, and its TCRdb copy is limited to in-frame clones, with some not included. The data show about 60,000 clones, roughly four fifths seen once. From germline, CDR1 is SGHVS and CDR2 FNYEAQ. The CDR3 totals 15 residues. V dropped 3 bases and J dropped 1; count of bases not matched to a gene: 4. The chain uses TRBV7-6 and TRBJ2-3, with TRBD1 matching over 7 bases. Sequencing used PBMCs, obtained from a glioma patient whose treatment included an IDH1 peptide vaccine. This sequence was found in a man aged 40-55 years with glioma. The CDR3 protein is CASSFEGAGTDTQYF. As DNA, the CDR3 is TGTGCCAGCAGCTTTGAGGGGGCTGGCACAGATACGCAGTATTTT.